What follows are 16 T cell receptor beta chains derived from one specimen sequenced in a study of early T cells in non-severe SARS-CoV-2 infection. Via MiXCR, TCRdb re-called the 5' RACE reads, giving one row per CDR3 protein. Of about 52,000 distinct CDR3 sequences in the sample, approximately 10% are singletons; the top ten hold over 10%. Sample: whole blood. The receptors shown here come from an adult who was a healthcare worker with PCR-confirmed SARS-CoV-2 infection or an uninfected control (not recorded which).

This clonotype was seen a few times. V is TRBV15 and J is TRBJ2-1, with TRBD1 as a possible D gene (6 bases). The CDR3 is 15 residues long. CDR1 is LNHNV and CDR2 is YYDKDF in the germline V gene (reference sequence). The ends were cut back, 0 bases at V and 8 bases at J, with 14 bases in the middle. CDR3 sequence reads: CATSRDRAGVYEQFF. The CDR3 coding sequence is TGTGCCACCAGCAGAGATCGGGCAGGGGTATATGAGCAGTTCTTC. The entire variable domain, with the rest obtained from reference TRBV15 and TRBJ2-1, is as follows: DAMVIQNPRYQVTQFGKPVTLSCSQTLNHNVMYWYQQKSSQAPKLLFHYYDKDFNNEADTPDNFQSRRPNTSFCFLDIRSPGLGDTAMYLCATSRDRAGVYEQFFGPGTRLTVL.

This clonotype appeared many times. The chain recombines TRBV14 with TRBJ1-1; 7 bases agree with TRBD1. Germline V gives CDR1 SGHDN, CDR2 FVKESK. V lost 4 bases to trimming and J lost 6 bases; unmatched junction nucleotides: 8. This CDR3 is 14 amino acids long. The DNA for the CDR3 is TGTGCCAGCAGCCCCTATGACAGGGCCCCTGAAGCTTTCTTT. Translation gives CASSPYDRAPEAFF. Based on the CDR3 plus reference TRBV14 and TRBJ1-1, the full variable domain is EAGVTQFPSHSVIEKGQTVTLRCDPISGHDNLYWYRRVMGKEIKFLLHFVKESKQDESGMPNNRFLAERTGGTYSTLKVQPAELEDSGVYFCASSPYDRAPEAFFGQGTRLTVV.

The CDR3 region has the DNA TGTGCCAGCAGCTTAGTGCTTCGGACCGGGGAGCTGTTTTTT. Residues: CASSLVLRTGELFF. The J gene is TRBJ2-2, the V gene TRBV7-9; D gene unclear. Per the germline V gene, CDR1 is SEHNR and CDR2 is FQNEAQ (reference sequence). The CDR3 is made up of 14 amino acids. Trimming stripped 1 base from V and 5 bases from J, with 8 bases between.

This clonotype occurred a few times. The V call is TRBV29-1, the J call TRBJ1-2; 7 nucleotides line up with TRBD1. This CDR3 has 15 amino acids. J gave up 0 bases and V 4 bases, and 8 bases lay outside the gene matches. Germline V gives CDR1 SQVTM, CDR2 ANQGSEA. The CDR3 sequence: CSVATGPVTNYGYTF. The DNA of the CDR3 is TGCAGCGTTGCGACAGGGCCAGTCACTAACTATGGCTACACCTTC.

This clonotype has more than one count but fewer than ten. The chain links TRBV28 to TRBJ2-7; D is unclear. The germline V and J ends were trimmed by 8 bases and 6 bases, with 20 bases remaining between them. CDR3 length: 14 amino acids. Germline assignment: CDR1 MDHEN and CDR2 SYDVKM. The CDR3 loop is CASPPSRIPSEQYF. CDR3 nucleotides: TGTGCCAGCCCCCCAAGTAGAATACCTAGCGAGCAGTACTTC.

This clonotype was counted at least ten times. The chain has TRBV6-6 and TRBJ2-2, with D tentatively TRBD2 (5 bases). V was pared by 7 bases and J by 0 bases, with 15 bases between. The CDR3 runs 16 residues. Per germline, CDR1 MNHNY and CDR2 SVGAGI (reference sequence). This chain's CDR3 is CASNRIRTSNTGELFF. Here the CDR3 DNA reads TGTGCCAGCAACCGGATCAGGACTTCGAACACCGGGGAGCTGTTTTTT.

This clonotype was seen at least ten times. The chain links TRBV4-2 to TRBJ1-2; D not certain. Between the trimmed V and J ends, which lost 7 bases and 4 bases, there was a span of 25 bases. Germline CDR1 is LGHNA and CDR2 is YNFKEQ. The CDR3 sequence is 17 residues long. The CDR3 nucleotides are TGTGCCAGCACCCCAACTCGGAAAGGGAGAGTAAGCTATGGCTACACCTTC. It translates to CASTPTRKGRVSYGYTF.

The chain recombines TRBV5-4 with TRBJ2-1; TRBD1 might be the D (6 bases). The CDR3 spans 13 residues. Trimming stripped 4 bases from V and 8 bases from J, with 13 bases between. Per the germline V gene, CDR1 is SGHNT and CDR2 is YYREEE (reference sequence). DNA of the CDR3: TGTGCCAGCAGCACACAGGGAATGGATGAGCAGTTCTTC. This encodes CASSTQGMDEQFF.

This clonotype was seen a few times. The V gene is TRBV27, the J gene TRBJ1-1, with a tentative D call TRBD1 (6 bases). Looked up from germline, CDR1 is MNHEY and CDR2 is SMNVEV (reference sequence). V was pared by 3 bases and J by 0 bases, with 14 bases between. This CDR3 region has 16 residues. The CDR3 loop is CASSLEGVSLNTEAFF. The DNA for the CDR3 is TGTGCCAGCAGTTTGGAGGGGGTGTCATTGAACACTGAAGCTTTCTTT.

There are a few counts of this clonotype. The chain joins TRBV25-1 to TRBJ1-2, with D possibly TRBD1 on 5 matching bases. The CDR3 loop spans 12 amino acids. Germline V gene sequence: CDR1 MGHDK, CDR2 SYGVNS. With 4 bases removed from V and 4 bases from J, the gap between germline ends came to 7 bases. CDR3 loop: CASSAGGYGYTF. CDR3 in DNA: TGTGCCAGCAGTGCGGGGGGCTATGGCTACACCTTC.

This clonotype was picked up many times. This chain connects TRBV6-1 to TRBJ2-4, with D perhaps TRBD1 (6 bases). Trimming removed 2 bases at V and 6 bases at J, with 14 bases between. This CDR3 spans 15 amino acids. Germline lookup yields CDR1 MNHNS and CDR2 SASEGT. For the CDR3, the DNA is TGTGCCAGCAGTGAAAGGGCCAGGGGAGCAAACATTCAGTACTTC. Translation: CASSERARGANIQYF.

This clonotype showed up many times. The rearrangement links TRBV9 to TRBJ2-1; 12 positions match TRBD2. V lost 4 bases and J lost 3; bases outside the gene matches: 17. CDR3 length equals 20 residues. Germline CDR1 and CDR2: SGDLS and YYNGEE. The CDR3 sequence: CASSPSISRTSGKIYNEQFF. CDR3 coding DNA: TGTGCCAGCAGCCCCTCCATTTCGAGGACTAGCGGGAAGATCTACAATGAGCAGTTCTTC. Complete variable domain (other parts from reference TRBV9 and TRBJ2-1): DSGVTQTPKHLITATGQRVTLRCSPRSGDLSVYWYQQSLDQGLQFLIQYYNGEERAKGNILERFSAQQFPDLHSELNLSSLELGDSALYFCASSPSISRTSGKIYNEQFFGPGTRLTVL.

About this clonotype: A much larger clone differs from this one at a single base, so this may be a read error. The chain uses TRBV5-1 and TRBJ2-5; TRBD1 aligns across 9 bases. CDR3 size: 14 residues. The germline CDR1 and CDR2 sequences are SGHRS and YFSETQ. Written as DNA, the CDR3 is TGCGTCAGCAGCAACAGGGGGCGCTGGGAGACCCAGTACTTC. It is translated as CVSSNRGRWETQYF.

This clonotype has a handful of counts. Relative to the germline gene, one junction end is altered; a read error may explain this. J is TRBJ1-5 and V is TRBV6-1; D unclear. The CDR3 totals 13 residues. Germline V CDR1 and CDR2: MNHNS, SASEGT. The CDR3 sequence is CASREVSNQPQHF. The CDR3 nucleotides are TGTGCCAGCAGGGAAGTTAGCAATCAGCCCCAGCATTTT.

The chain links TRBV2 to TRBJ2-1, with D possibly being TRBD2 (5 bases). The CDR3 length is 16 residues. Germline CDR1 SNHLY, CDR2 FYNNEI. Trimming removed 0 bases from V and 5 bases from J, with 14 bases in between. The CDR3 protein is CASSEAWGDLNNEQFF. The CDR3, as DNA: TGTGCCAGCAGTGAAGCTTGGGGAGATCTGAACAATGAGCAGTTCTTC.

V usage is TRBV6-5 and J usage is TRBJ2-7; D gene unclear. Germline V gives CDR1 MNHEY, CDR2 SVGAGI. The V gene lost 7 bases and the J gene lost 3 bases, with 22 bases spanning the gap. There are 16 residues in the CDR3. The CDR3 bases are TGTGCCAGCACCATAAATGAGCATTTACGTTACTACGAGCAGTACTTC. It is translated as CASTINEHLRYYEQYF.